This entry lists 15 T cell receptor beta chains sequenced from one sample in a study of early T cells in non-severe SARS-CoV-2 infection. Each CDR3 protein is one row after TCRdb ran MiXCR on the 5' RACE reads. Of 35,000 to 40,000 distinct CDR3 sequences listed, 8% to 10% are singletons. Sequences were obtained from whole blood. Receptor source: an adult who was a healthcare worker with PCR-confirmed SARS-CoV-2 infection or an uninfected control (not recorded which).

The chain has TRBV28 and TRBJ2-2, with unresolved D. The germline V gene encodes CDR1 MDHEN and CDR2 SYDVKM. The CDR3 length is 12 residues. V shed 1 base and J shed 4 bases, with 1 base lying between them. CDR3 coding DNA: TGTGCCAGCAGTTTATTCACCGGGGAGCTGTTTTTT. This encodes CASSLFTGELFF.

This clonotype was recorded a few times. The chain carries TRBV29-1 and TRBJ2-3; TRBD1 matches at 7 bases. With V trimmed by 6 bases and J by 0 bases, 3 bases remained unmatched. The CDR3 contains 13 residues. Germline V gene data show CDR1 as SQVTM and CDR2 as ANQGSEA. CDR3 DNA sequence: TGCAGCGTGGAACAGGGGAGCACAGATACGCAGTATTTT. This encodes CSVEQGSTDTQYF.

This clonotype was counted ten times or more. The rearrangement links TRBV5-1 to TRBJ1-1, with TRBD1 as a possible D gene (6 bases). The CDR3 has 15 amino acids. With 5 bases removed from V and 4 bases from J, the gap between germline ends came to 18 bases. Germline V gene data show CDR1 as SGHRS and CDR2 as YFSETQ. This CDR3 is CASSSKLRGFTEAFF. In DNA, the CDR3 is TGCGCCAGCAGTTCGAAACTCAGGGGATTCACTGAAGCTTTCTTT.

The rearrangement links TRBV7-2 to TRBJ2-7, with TRBD1 matching 8 bases. There are 14 residues in the CDR3. Germline CDR1 SGHTA, CDR2 FQGNSA. V trimming: 4 bases; J trimming: 7 bases; junction bases outside the gene matches: 9. CDR3 region: CASSSSTGGEEQYF. The CDR3 DNA sequence: TGTGCCAGCAGCTCCTCTACAGGGGGTGAAGAGCAGTACTTC. The variable domain in full, completed from reference TRBV7-2 and TRBJ2-7, reads GAGVSQSPSNKVTEKGKDVELRCDPISGHTALYWYRQSLGQGLEFLIYFQGNSAPDKSGLPSDRFSAERTGGSVSTLTIQRTQQEDSAVYLCASSSSTGGEEQYFGPGTRLTVT.

This clonotype appeared a few times. V usage is TRBV7-8 and J usage is TRBJ2-3; D might be TRBD2 (5 bases). Trimming took off 5 bases at V and 2 bases at J, with 11 bases between the two ends. Per germline, CDR1 SGHVS and CDR2 FQNEAQ. This CDR3 is built from 14 residues. CDR3 amino acids: CASSQDFLTDTQYF. For the CDR3, the DNA is TGTGCCAGCAGCCAGGACTTCCTCACAGATACGCAGTATTTT.

This clonotype was observed many times. The chain joins TRBV24-1 to TRBJ2-3; no clear D gene. Germline V gene data show CDR1 as KGHDR and CDR2 as SFDVKD. The CDR3 sequence is 14 residues long. Between the trimmed V and J ends, which lost 7 bases and 0 bases, there was a span of 10 bases. CDR3 protein: CATRVLPSTDTQYF. CDR3 DNA sequence: TGTGCCACCAGGGTCCTACCCAGCACAGATACGCAGTATTTT.

This clonotype came up many times. The gene calls are TRBV5-5 and TRBJ2-1, with 14 bases identical to TRBD2. The CDR3 length is 17 residues. The ends lost 4 bases at V and 3 bases at J; junction bases unmatched: 6. The germline V gene has CDR1 SGHKS and CDR2 YYEKEE (reference sequence). The CDR3 coding sequence is TGTGCCAGCAGCGCGGGACTAGCGGGGGCTTTCTACAATGAGCAGTTCTTC. It codes for CASSAGLAGAFYNEQFF.

The chain couples TRBV18 to TRBJ1-1, with 9 bases that match TRBD1. V dropped 4 bases and J dropped 4; count of bases not matched to a gene: 4. Per germline, CDR1 KGHSH and CDR2 LQKENI. This CDR3 contains 14 residues. This CDR3 is CASSLRDRVTEAFF. In DNA, the CDR3 is TGTGCCAGCTCACTACGGGACAGGGTCACTGAAGCTTTCTTT.

CDR3 residues: CASSALVDEQYF. CDR3 DNA sequence: TGTGCCAGCTCAGCCTTGGTCGACGAGCAGTACTTC. The V call is TRBV18, the J call TRBJ2-7; D gene ambiguous. Trimming removed 5 bases at V and 5 bases at J, with 10 bases between. The germline V gene encodes CDR1 KGHSH and CDR2 LQKENI. The CDR3 extends over 12 amino acids.

This sequence joins TRBV19 and TRBJ2-2, with a weak D call TRBD2 (6 bases). Germline V gene sequence: CDR1 LNHDA, CDR2 SQIVND (reference sequence). This CDR3 is 12 amino acids long. Trimming pared 6 bases from V and 9 bases from J, leaving 11 bases between. The CDR3 sequence: CASRRAGWELFF. CDR3 coding DNA: TGTGCCAGTAGGCGGGCGGGATGGGAGCTGTTTTTT.

In this sample, this clonotype turned up a few times. J is TRBJ2-7 and V is TRBV3-1; perhaps TRBD2 as D (6 bases). Germline CDR1 LGHDT, CDR2 YNNKEL (reference sequence). The CDR3 spans 15 residues. V was pared by 1 base and J by 6 bases, with 16 bases between. Here the CDR3 reads CASSQGRGRDSEQYF. Written as DNA, the CDR3 is TGTGCCAGCAGCCAAGGGAGGGGCCGAGACTCCGAGCAGTACTTC.

This clonotype was seen ten or more times. This sequence joins TRBV7-9 and TRBJ1-1; 11 bases line up with TRBD1. This CDR3 has 17 residues. The germline V gene encodes CDR1 SEHNR and CDR2 FQNEAQ (reference sequence). J was trimmed by 8 bases and V by 4 bases; bases with no gene match: 15. The chain's CDR3 is CASSYPWTGGLSLEAFF. CDR3 sequence (DNA): TGTGCCAGCAGCTACCCGTGGACAGGGGGCCTGAGTTTGGAAGCTTTCTTT.

At least ten counts were recorded for this clonotype. The CDR3 protein is CASSFQGALSGANVLTF. DNA for the CDR3: TGCGCCAGCAGCTTCCAGGGGGCACTCTCTGGGGCCAACGTCCTGACTTTC. V and J are TRBV5-1 and TRBJ2-6, with TRBD1 matching over 8 bases. CDR1 is SGHRS, CDR2 YFSETQ, per germline. There are 17 residues in the CDR3. Trimming removed 2 bases from V and 0 bases from J; junction bases left unmatched: 4.

The J gene is TRBJ2-7, the V gene TRBV4-1; D is ambiguous. The V end lost 3 bases, the J end lost 4 bases, and 10 bases lay between the germline ends. Germline CDR1 and CDR2: MGHRA and YSYEKL. The CDR3 totals 13 residues. CDR3 DNA: TGCGCCAGCAGCCAGGTCCAAGCTTACGAGCAGTACTTC. This codes for CASSQVQAYEQYF.

To note about this clonotype: A much larger clone sits a single nucleotide away, making a read error possible. The chain employs TRBV29-1 and TRBJ2-2; D call uncertain. CDR1 is SQVTM and CDR2 is ANQGSEA in the germline V gene. The CDR3 extends over 12 amino acids. Trimming cost V 7 bases and J 1 base, with 7 bases left between them. The CDR3 sequence is CSGSVNTGELFF. As DNA, the CDR3 is TGCAGCGGCAGTGTGAACACCGGGGAGCTGTTTTTT.